This T cell receptor beta chain was recovered during a study of blood T cell repertoires in COVID-19. Study summary: Acute and convalescent COVID-19 samples came from the United States, Italy and Spain.

Generated by immunoSEQ multiplex PCR, the TCRdb table keeps only in-frame clones and is missing some. This table has more than 85,000 clones, about 75% appearing once. The V gene's germline CDR1 is ENHRY and CDR2 SYGVKD. The length of the CDR3 is 14 residues. Trimming pared 10 bases from V and 0 bases from J, leaving 16 bases between. The chain has TRBV10-3 and TRBJ2-7; D possibly corresponds to TRBD1 (7 bases). This clonotype was obtained from a woman aged 65 to 85 with acute or convalescent COVID-19. The sequencing sample was made of peripheral blood. In nucleotides, the CDR3 is TGTGCCACCAGACTGCGGGACAGCTCCTACGAGCAGTACTTC. Translation gives CATRLRDSSYEQYF.